Described below is a single TCR beta chain sequence and its context. As for treatment: about 20 received Ad26.COV2.S at low or high dose, single or two shots; 5 received placebo; per-sample allocation not given. Samples analyzed were those drawn on day 63 after the first vaccine or placebo injection. This entry comes from a study of Ad26.COV2.S vaccination and SARS-CoV-2 variants. Background on the study: The vaccine Ad26.COV2.S was put into the muscle once, or twice with 56 days between.

Deletions cut 1 base from V and 5 bases from J, with 5 bases between. The germline V gene encodes CDR1 LGHNA and CDR2 YSLEER. CDR3 size: 13 residues. Profiled with immunoSEQ multiplex PCR; TCRdb holds only in-frame clones, not every one. The data hold approximately 460,000 clones, with around 89% observed a single time. The source material was peripheral blood, sampled in a trial of Ad26.COV2.S vaccine versus placebo. The rearrangement links TRBV4-3 to TRBJ2-2; no clear D. The sequence was obtained from a person aged 18-60 years who received the Ad26.COV2.S COVID-19 vaccine or a placebo. CDR3 DNA: TGCGCCAGCAGCCAAGTCCCAACCGGGGAGCTGTTTTTT. It yields the protein CASSQVPTGELFF.